This TCR beta chain was found in a study of blood T cells in healthy people across ages. Study-level points and caveats: Fewer expanded clones and more diversity marked long-lived versus aged donors.

Alongside a J-beta primer mix, a sample-barcoded 5' primer served in a second PCR lasting about 7 to 12 cycles. TCRdb analysed the 5' RACE reads with MiXCR anew, one entry per CDR3 protein. The sample has about 1,500,000 distinct CDR3 sequences, roughly 45% seen once. This clonotype has a handful of counts. Its specificity is unknown. V was cut by 1 base and J by 6 bases, with 18 bases left in between. Germline V gives CDR1 ENHRY, CDR2 SYGVKD. The CDR3 has 16 residues. The rearrangement uses TRBV10-3 and TRBJ1-2; D possibly corresponds to TRBD1 (5 bases). The sequencing sample was made of blood. The receptor was derived from a woman younger than 35 in good health. DNA of the CDR3: TGTGCCATCAGTGAGTTTTTCCGTCCGGGGCGGGATGGCTACACCTTC. Protein product: CAISEFFRPGRDGYTF.